The 7 T cell receptor beta chains below all came from one sample that was sequenced in a study of cytomegalovirus exposure and HLA in healthy donors (TCRdb year 2017). Library preparation was by the immunoSEQ multiplex PCR assay. A mixture of 60 forward primers for TCR Vbeta segments and 13 reverse primers for TCR Jbeta segments was used in the multiplex PCR. Here the immuneACCESS table is served through TCRdb, limited to in-frame sequences with V and J called. Missing clones are a known gap in these copies; in checked studies unresolved V genes cover under half, and the rest lacks a known reason. The sample table shows fewer than 150,000 clones, and roughly three quarters are seen once. The ten largest make up approximately 3.4% of the sample. Sequenced material: PBMCs. The receptors come from a man aged 35 to 55 in good health and CMV-seronegative.

A few counts support this clone. The chain is built from TRBV7-2 and TRBJ2-5; TRBD1 matches at 11 bases. Germline V gene sequence: CDR1 SGHTA, CDR2 FQGNSA. The V gene end was trimmed by 6 bases and the J gene end by 4 bases; junction bases not matched to a gene: 7. The CDR3 is 15 amino acids. CDR3: CASSTRTGGLETQYF. In nucleotides, the CDR3 is TGTGCCAGCAGTACCAGGACAGGGGGCTTAGAGACCCAGTACTTC.

The CDR3 reads CASGGLNTGELFF. The DNA for the CDR3 is TGTGCCAGTGGGGGACTGAACACCGGGGAGCTGTTTTTT. The chain carries TRBV27 and TRBJ2-2, with a weak D call TRBD2 (6 bases). Germline CDR1 and CDR2: MNHEY and SMNVEV (reference sequence). CDR3 length: 13 residues. V was clipped by 9 bases and J by 1 base, with 9 bases between them.

J is TRBJ2-2 and V is TRBV27; the match to TRBD2 covers 14 bases. CDR3 size: 15 residues. V lost 6 bases to trimming and J lost 8 bases; unmatched junction nucleotides: 5. The V gene's germline CDR1 is MNHEY and CDR2 SMNVEV (reference sequence). CDR3 nucleotide sequence: TGTGCCAGCAGGGCGGGGACTAGCGGGAGAGGGGAGCTGTTTTTT. It translates to CASRAGTSGRGELFF.

A single count supports this clone. The chain carries TRBV4-3 and TRBJ2-7; 7 bases fit TRBD1. In germline, CDR1 is LGHNA, CDR2 YSLEER. The CDR3 length is 14 residues. The ends lost 1 base at V and 3 bases at J; junction bases unmatched: 3. This chain's CDR3 is CASSQGTGLYEQYF. The CDR3 DNA follows: TGCGCCAGCAGCCAAGGGACAGGACTCTACGAGCAGTACTTC.

The J gene is TRBJ1-4, the V gene TRBV19; D gene uncertain. Trimming removed 9 bases at V and 10 bases at J, with 21 bases between. The CDR3 has 14 residues. The germline V gene has CDR1 LNHDA and CDR2 SQIVND (reference sequence). In DNA, the CDR3 is TGTGCCAGCAACCCCGGGCCGGACTATAGAAAACTGTTTTTT. Its translation is CASNPGPDYRKLFF.

In its sample, this clone was seen a few times. The J gene is TRBJ2-5, the V gene TRBV30, with D perhaps matching TRBD2 (6 bases). Trimming removed 2 bases at V and 5 bases at J, with 15 bases between. CDR1 and CDR2 from the germline V gene are GTSNPN and SVGIG (reference sequence). The CDR3 extends over 14 amino acids. This chain's CDR3 is CAWSRAGRLETQYF. The CDR3 nucleotides read TGTGCCTGGAGTCGTGCGGGAAGGCTTGAGACCCAGTACTTC.

The chain links TRBV27 to TRBJ2-7, with 15 positions matching TRBD2. The CDR3 covers 18 residues. CDR1 and CDR2 from the germline V gene are MNHEY and SMNVEV (reference sequence). The ends lost 4 bases at V and 9 bases at J; junction bases unmatched: 16. CDR3 in DNA: TGTGCCAGCAGTTCAACGGGACTAGCGGGAGGTTCTGCATTTGGGCAGTACTTC. Encoded protein: CASSSTGLAGGSAFGQYF.